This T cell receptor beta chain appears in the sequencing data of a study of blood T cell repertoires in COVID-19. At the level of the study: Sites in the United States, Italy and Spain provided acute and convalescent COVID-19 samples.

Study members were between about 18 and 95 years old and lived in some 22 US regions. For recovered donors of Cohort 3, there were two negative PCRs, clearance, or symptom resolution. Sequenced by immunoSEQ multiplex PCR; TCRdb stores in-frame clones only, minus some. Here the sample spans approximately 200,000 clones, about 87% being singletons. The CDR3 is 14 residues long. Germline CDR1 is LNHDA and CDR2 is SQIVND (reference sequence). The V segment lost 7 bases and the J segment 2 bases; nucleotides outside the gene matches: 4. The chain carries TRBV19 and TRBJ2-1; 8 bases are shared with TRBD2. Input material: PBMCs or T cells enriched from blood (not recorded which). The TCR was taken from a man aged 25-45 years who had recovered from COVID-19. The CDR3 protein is CASKEGLAYNEQFF. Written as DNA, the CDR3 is TGTGCCAGTAAGGAGGGACTAGCCTACAATGAGCAGTTCTTC.